This T cell receptor (beta chain) derives from a study of blood T cell repertoires in COVID-19. At the level of the study: There were acute and convalescent COVID-19 samples, and they came from the United States, Italy and Spain. Sources were T cells, B-cell-depleted T cells, or PBMCs; the material itself was cDNA or gDNA.

As processed by the authors: Reference gene primer amplification in the assay estimated nucleated cell counts. The assay was immunoSEQ multiplex PCR, and TCRdb's table has in-frame clones only and misses some. From that table come the V and J calls and clone size; the DNA was used to work out D and trimming. The sample gives under 100,000 clones, around nine tenths of which show up once; about 3.3% is in the top ten. Germline V gene lookup returns CDR1 SGHTA and CDR2 FQGNSA. V was pared by 5 bases and J by 4 bases, with 13 bases of the junction left unmatched. The CDR3 runs to 17 residues. Sequenced material: peripheral blood. The gene calls are TRBV7-2 and TRBJ2-1; TRBD1 agrees at 8 bases. This clonotype was sampled from a woman aged 70 to 79 with acute or convalescent COVID-19. CDR3 residues: CASSAPPRTGFYNEQFF. For the CDR3, the DNA is TGTGCCAGCAGCGCCCCCCCTCGGACAGGGTTTTACAATGAGCAGTTCTTC.